One sample yielded the 20 T cell receptor beta chains listed below, sequenced in a study of PD-L1 blockade in urothelial cancer. Using immunoSEQ multiplex PCR, the repertoire was profiled, and TCRdb retains in-frame clones only, with some absent. The table lists 30,000 to 35,000 clones, more than 65% of them singletons. Source: PBMCs, taken around atezolizumab (anti-PD-L1) treatment. Source of these receptors: a man aged 55 to 69 with urothelial cancer.

The V gene is TRBV9, the J gene TRBJ2-3, with 8 positions matching TRBD2. Germline V gene lookup returns CDR1 SGDLS and CDR2 YYNGEE. The V gene end was trimmed by 4 bases and the J gene end by 1 base; junction bases not matched to a gene: 11. The CDR3 is made up of 17 amino acids. The CDR3 region is CASSTRGSGGGTDTQYF. CDR3 in DNA: TGTGCCAGCAGCACCCGGGGGAGCGGGGGCGGCACAGATACGCAGTATTTT.

V is TRBV9 and J is TRBJ1-1; no clear D. The CDR3 extends over 16 amino acids. The germline CDR1 and CDR2 sequences are SGDLS and YYNGEE. V lost 3 bases and J 4 bases, leaving 19 bases between the germline ends. The CDR3, as DNA: TGTGCCAGCAGCGGGGGTGGGGAGGGAGGATTCACTGAAGCTTTCTTT. Residues: CASSGGGEGGFTEAFF.

The J gene is TRBJ2-1, the V gene TRBV29-1; D is unresolved. This CDR3 has 10 amino acids. From germline, CDR1 is SQVTM and CDR2 ANQGSEA. V dropped 3 bases and J dropped 7 bases, with 4 bases sitting between them. The CDR3, as DNA: TGCAGCGTTGACCAAAATGAGCAGTTCTTC. This gives the protein CSVDQNEQFF.

This chain connects TRBV6-5 to TRBJ2-1; 11 nucleotides agree with TRBD1. V lost 2 bases and J lost 9; bases outside the gene matches: 3. The CDR3 is 14 amino acids. Germline CDR1 and CDR2: MNHEY and SVGAGI. The CDR3 nucleotides read TGTGCCAGCAGTTACGGGGGGACAGGGGGTGAGCAGTTCTTC. It codes for CASSYGGTGGEQFF.

This clone was seen only a few times. This sequence joins TRBV7-9 and TRBJ1-5; D not certain. CDR1 and CDR2 from the germline V gene are SEHNR and FQNEAQ (reference sequence). The CDR3 runs 13 residues. Trimming pared 3 bases from V and 0 bases from J, leaving 3 bases between. CDR3: CASSFGSNQPQHF. The CDR3 region has the DNA TGTGCCAGCAGCTTCGGTAGCAATCAGCCCCAGCATTTT. Filled out from reference TRBV7-9 and TRBJ1-5, the complete variable domain reads DTGVSQNPRHKITKRGQNVTFRCDPISEHNRLYWYRQTLGQGPEFLTYFQNEAQLEKSRLLSDRFSAERPKGSFSTLEIQRTEQGDSAMYLCASSFGSNQPQHFGDGTRLSIL.

The DNA for the CDR3 is TGTGCCAGCAGTCCCCAGGTGTCGGGACACCTGCTCTACACCTTC. Translated: CASSPQVSGHLLYTF. This chain connects TRBV6-1 to TRBJ1-2, with D possibly TRBD1 on 6 matching bases. The CDR3 runs to 15 residues. The germline CDR1 and CDR2 sequences are MNHNS and SASEGT. V shed 5 bases and J shed 10 bases, with 23 bases lying between them.

The V gene is TRBV5-1, the J gene TRBJ2-5; 7 positions match TRBD1. The CDR3 has 13 residues. Per the germline V gene, CDR1 is SGHRS and CDR2 is YFSETQ. V trimming: 4 bases; J trimming: 5 bases; junction bases outside the gene matches: 5. Here the CDR3 DNA reads TGCGCCAGCAGCGCAGACAGGGCGGAGACCCAGTACTTC. It codes for CASSADRAETQYF. Variable domain in full (rest from reference TRBV5-1 and TRBJ2-5): KAGVTQTPRYLIKTRGQQVTLSCSPISGHRSVSWYQQTPGQGLQFLFEYFSETQRNKGNFPGRFSGRQFSNSRSEMNVSTLELGDSALYLCASSADRAETQYFGPGTRLLVL.

This clone was detected once. The chain has TRBV4-3 and TRBJ2-6; TRBD2 is a possible D gene (6 bases). The CDR3 totals 16 residues. The V end lost 1 base, the J end lost 1 base, and 8 bases lay between the germline ends. The germline V gene encodes CDR1 LGHNA and CDR2 YSLEER. The DNA for the CDR3 is TGCGCCAGCAGCCAAGTTGGGGGGTCTGGGGCCAACGTCCTGACTTTC. Encoded protein: CASSQVGGSGANVLTF.

This chain uses TRBV19 with TRBJ2-1, with TRBD1 matching 10 bases. V gave up 6 bases and J gave up 7 bases; unmatched junction bases: 9. The CDR3 has 15 residues. From germline, CDR1 is LNHDA and CDR2 SQIVND (reference sequence). CDR3 amino acids: CASSAGTGVRNEQFF. The CDR3 DNA reads TGTGCCAGTAGCGCCGGGACAGGGGTACGAAATGAGCAGTTCTTC.

This chain links TRBV30 with TRBJ1-2; tentative D call: TRBD1 (6 bases). There are 11 residues in the CDR3. CDR1 GTSNPN and CDR2 SVGIG come from the germline V gene (reference sequence). V lost 5 bases and J lost 7, with 11 bases in between. The CDR3 is CAWSRGLGYTF. For the CDR3, the DNA is TGTGCCTGGTCCAGGGGCCTTGGCTACACCTTC.

The chain is built from TRBV14 and TRBJ2-7, with 11 bases that match TRBD2. With 3 bases clipped from V and 4 bases from J, the junction kept 8 bases outside the gene matches. Germline values: CDR1 SGHDN, CDR2 FVKESK. The CDR3 sequence is 16 residues long. Written as DNA, the CDR3 is TGTGCCAGCAGCCACACACTAGCGGGAGTGGCGTACGAGCAGTACTTC. Its translation: CASSHTLAGVAYEQYF.

This chain links TRBV12-5 with TRBJ2-3; D remains unclear. The CDR3 contains 11 residues. V was shortened by 7 bases and J by 2 bases, with 4 bases between the two germline ends. Germline V gives CDR1 LGHNT, CDR2 FRNRAP. The CDR3 sequence: CASANTDTQYF. The CDR3 DNA reads TGTGCTAGTGCCAACACAGATACGCAGTATTTT.

This chain connects TRBV5-6 to TRBJ2-7, with D maybe TRBD1 (5 bases). Germline V lookup: CDR1 SGHDT, CDR2 YYEEEE. This CDR3 comprises 16 residues. Trimming shortened V by 4 bases and J by 0 bases, and 17 bases separated the two germline ends. The CDR3 protein is CASSGWQGSSSYEQYF. The CDR3, as DNA: TGTGCCAGCAGCGGATGGCAGGGCAGTAGCTCCTACGAGCAGTACTTC.

On this clone: Mismatch with germline at one junction end may stem from a read error. At the DNA level, this CDR3 is encoded by other sequences in the same sample as well. For the CDR3, the DNA is TGCGCCAGCAGCCGGGACAGGGGATTCGGAACTGAAGCCTTCTTT. Translation gives CASSRDRGFGTEAFF. This sequence joins TRBV5-1 and TRBJ1-1, with 10 bases fitting TRBD1. This CDR3 has 15 amino acids. Germline V gene data show CDR1 as SGHRS and CDR2 as YFSETQ.

V is TRBV5-1 and J is TRBJ1-1; D unclear. Germline CDR1 SGHRS, CDR2 YFSETQ. There are 13 residues in the CDR3. Trimming left V 2 bases short and J 6 bases short, with 11 bases between. CDR3 nucleotide sequence: TGCGCCAGCAGCTTCGACGGGATCTCTGAAGCTTTCTTT. Protein sequence: CASSFDGISEAFF. Looking up the rest from reference TRBV5-1 and TRBJ1-1 gives the full variable domain: KAGVTQTPRYLIKTRGQQVTLSCSPISGHRSVSWYQQTPGQGLQFLFEYFSETQRNKGNFPGRFSGRQFSNSRSEMNVSTLELGDSALYLCASSFDGISEAFFGQGTRLTVV.

V and J are TRBV9 and TRBJ1-2, with TRBD1 identical over 8 bases. The CDR3 is made up of 17 amino acids. CDR1 is SGDLS, CDR2 YYNGEE, per germline. Trimming took 0 bases from V and 2 from J; bases not matched to a gene: 9. The CDR3 is CASSVAKTGAFNYGYTF. The DNA of the CDR3 is TGTGCCAGCAGCGTAGCTAAGACAGGGGCCTTCAACTATGGCTACACCTTC.

This clone was counted a few times. V and J are TRBV2 and TRBJ2-1; 9 nucleotides align to TRBD1. With 4 bases clipped from V and 0 bases from J, the junction kept 4 bases outside the gene matches. The CDR3 contains 16 residues. Germline CDR1 is SNHLY and CDR2 is FYNNEI. CDR3 nucleotides: TGTGCCAGCAGTGGCGGGACAGGGAGCTCCTACAATGAGCAGTTCTTC. Protein product: CASSGGTGSSYNEQFF.

This clone was seen a handful of times. V gene TRBV6-5 combines with J gene TRBJ1-1, with D perhaps matching TRBD1 (6 bases). Trimming left V 2 bases short and J 4 bases short, with 14 bases between. The CDR3 totals 15 residues. Germline CDR1 and CDR2: MNHEY and SVGAGI. The CDR3 loop is CASSYRNIQGTEAFF. In DNA form, the CDR3 reads TGTGCCAGCAGTTACCGAAATATACAGGGCACTGAAGCTTTCTTT.

The CDR3, as DNA: TGCGCCAGCAGCAGGGGACAGAGATCGAACACCGGGGAGCTGTTTTTT. Protein sequence: CASSRGQRSNTGELFF. The chain combines TRBV5-1 with TRBJ2-2; 7 nucleotides match TRBD1. The V gene end was trimmed by 4 bases and the J gene end by 0 bases; junction bases not matched to a gene: 6. The CDR3 loop spans 16 amino acids. Germline values: CDR1 SGHRS, CDR2 YFSETQ.

The genes are TRBV21-1 and TRBJ2-7; TRBD2 is taken as the D call from the table, unchecked against the DNA. TRBV21-1 is a pseudogene locus. This CDR3 has 17 residues. The DNA for the CDR3 is TGTGCCAGTACCCCTCGCGGAGGGACTAGCAAAACCTACGAGCAGTACTTC. It is translated as CASTPRGGTSKTYEQYF.